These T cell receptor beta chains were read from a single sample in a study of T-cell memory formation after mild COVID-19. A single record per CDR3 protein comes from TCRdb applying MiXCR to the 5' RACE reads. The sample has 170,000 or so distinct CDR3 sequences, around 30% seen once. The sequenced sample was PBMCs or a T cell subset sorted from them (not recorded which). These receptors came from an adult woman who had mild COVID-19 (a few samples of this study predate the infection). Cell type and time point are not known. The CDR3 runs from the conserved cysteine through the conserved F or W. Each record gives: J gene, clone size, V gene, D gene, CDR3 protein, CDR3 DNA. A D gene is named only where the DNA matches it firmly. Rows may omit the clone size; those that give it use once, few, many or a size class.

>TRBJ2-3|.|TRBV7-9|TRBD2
CASSPPGLAGGYTQYF
TGTGCCAGCAGCCCGCCGGGACTAGCGGGTGGATATACGCAGTATTTT
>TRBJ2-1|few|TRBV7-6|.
CASSLAQLDRKQFF
TGTGCCAGCAGCTTAGCGCAGTTAGACCGAAAGCAGTTCTTC
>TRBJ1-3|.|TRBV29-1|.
CSVGGYNGNTIYF
TGCAGCGTGGGAGGGTACAATGGAAACACCATATATTTT
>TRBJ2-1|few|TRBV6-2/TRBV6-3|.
CASKDREFYNEQFF
TGTGCCAGTAAGGACCGGGAGTTCTACAATGAGCAGTTCTTC
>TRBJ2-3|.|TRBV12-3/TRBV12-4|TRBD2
CASSFISGRGTDTQYF
TGTGCCAGCAGTTTCATTAGCGGGAGGGGTACAGATACGCAGTATTTT
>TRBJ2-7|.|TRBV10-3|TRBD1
CAIRTGGHEQYF
TGTGCCATCAGAACAGGGGGCCACGAGCAGTACTTC
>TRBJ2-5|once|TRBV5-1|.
CASSFDETQYF
TGCGCCAGCAGCTTCGACGAGACCCAGTACTTC
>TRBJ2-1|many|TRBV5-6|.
CASSDIKSRGIHDEQFF
TGTGCCAGCAGCGATATTAAGTCCAGGGGCATACACGATGAGCAGTTCTTC
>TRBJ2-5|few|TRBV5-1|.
CASSLVPGQETQYF
TGCGCCAGCAGCTTGGTACCGGGCCAAGAGACCCAGTACTTC
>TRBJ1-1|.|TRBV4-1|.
CASSLSQTESIMNTEAFF
TGCGCCAGCAGCCTATCTCAGACGGAGTCCATCATGAACACTGAAGCTTTCTTT
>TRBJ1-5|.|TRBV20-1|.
CSAKQGGGNQPQHF
TGCAGTGCTAAACAGGGAGGTGGAAATCAGCCCCAGCATTTT
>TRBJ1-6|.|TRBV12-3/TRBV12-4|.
CASSLVRGGAIYNSPLHF
TGTGCCAGCAGTTTAGTCCGAGGGGGGGCCATCTATAATTCACCCCTCCACTTT